This T cell receptor (beta chain) was recovered during a study of blood T cell repertoires in COVID-19 (TCRdb year 2020). With respect to the entire study: Samples from collaborators originated in the United States, Italy and Spain and spanned both the acute and convalescent phases of COVID-19. The prospective study material was composed of cDNA or gDNA derived from T cells, B-cell-depleted T cells, or PBMCs. Subjects who had been exposed to COVID-19, were actively infected with it, or had recovered from it provided the deeply sampled blood TCRbeta repertoires that made up the dataset. A freely available public database, intended as a resource for researchers studying the immune response to SARS-CoV-2, is where the repertoires were released. Samples came from the ongoing ImmuneRACE study (first 160 participants) plus 1,254 subjects from 6 global collaborators. The sample metadata nearly always contained a de-identified subject ID, COVID-19 status, age in years and sex. Where HLA class I and class II types were available, the types were taken from metadata supplied by the sample provider, not from assay-based typing. Summary of the overall study and its limitations: The quantity of clinical and demographic metadata differed by source and by participant and was supplied without curation.

At one collaborating source in Seattle, patients were enrolled during active infection and were followed longitudinally through the course of disease. Whole blood was collected in K2EDTA tubes by collaborating institutions according to the institutions' own protocols. For TCRbeta analysis, collaborator samples were shipped as frozen whole blood, as isolated PBMCs, or as DNA extracted from either sample type. The immunoSEQ Assay, a bias-controlled multiplex PCR, was used to amplify TCRbeta CDR3 regions from genomic DNA. Per the source publication's procedure: Nucleated cell counts per sample were estimated from amplification of reference gene primers within the assay. To quantify the absolute abundance of each unique TCRbeta CDR3 rearrangement, sequence reads were collapsed and filtered. For each sample, productive Simpson clonality was calculated as the square root of Simpson's diversity index across productive rearrangements. TCRdb stores this immuneACCESS table with in-frame sequences only. Part of the clones is absent; in the studies checked, under half of the shortfall reflects unresolved V genes, and no reason is known for the rest. Clone size and V and J calls were adopted from that table, with D and trimming inferred from the DNA. The sample table holds approximately 460,000 clones, of which roughly 89% were seen once. The biggest ten clones account for around 0.95% of the sample.

Details on this clone: Its antigen remains unidentified. No much larger clonotype is one base removed from it; base qualities were not supplied.

V ends up 6 bases short and J 4 bases short, with an unmatched junction base count of 7. Taken from the germline V gene, the CDR1 and CDR2 loops are SNHLY and FYNNEI. From its cysteine to its phenylalanine, the CDR3 spans 16 amino acids. Kept here is only the CDR3 DNA, which spans 48 bases and is read in frame from base 1. The V and J genes are TRBV2 and TRBJ2-1, with 12 bases in between that match TRBD2. The sequenced material came from peripheral blood. The source is a man aged 18 to 29 with COVID-19, enrolled during active disease. Read as DNA, the sequence is TGTGCCAGCAGCCGTAGACTAGCGGGAGAGTACAATGAGCAGTTCTTC. This encodes CASSRRLAGEYNEQFF.